The next 32 T cell receptor beta chains were all read from a single sample in a study of shared clonotypes between healthy human individuals. Some clones are missing from TCRdb's copy, which holds only in-frame ones; the method was immunoSEQ multiplex PCR. The sample lists fewer than 1.6 million clones; 98% were seen once. The sample consisted of naive CD4+ T cells sorted from blood. The sample's subset: CD45RA+ positively selected. These receptors were obtained from a man aged 30 to 39 in good health.

The V gene is TRBV28, the J gene TRBJ2-1; weak D call: TRBD2 (6 bases). CDR1 and CDR2 from the germline V gene are MDHEN and SYDVKM. The V and J ends lost 4 bases and 2 bases respectively, with 12 bases between them. This CDR3 has 15 residues. Here the CDR3 reads CASSWGTPAYNEQFF. CDR3 DNA sequence: TGTGCCAGCAGTTGGGGGACTCCTGCCTACAATGAGCAGTTCTTC. Drawing the rest from reference TRBV28 and TRBJ2-1, the complete variable domain is DVKVTQSSRYLVKRTGEKVFLECVQDMDHENMFWYRQDPGLGLRLIYFSYDVKMKEKGDIPEGYSVSREKKERFSLILESASTNQTSMYLCASSWGTPAYNEQFFGPGTRLTVL.

Of note for this clone: Other nucleotide sequences from this sample produce the same CDR3. The V call is TRBV5-1, the J call TRBJ2-3; 7 bases align to TRBD2. The V and J ends lost 2 bases and 0 bases, in that order; junction bases with no gene match: 3. The CDR3 loop spans 15 amino acids. Germline CDR1 and CDR2: SGHRS and YFSETQ. CDR3 DNA sequence: TGCGCCAGCAGCTTTGCGGGAGCTAGCACAGATACGCAGTATTTT. Its translation is CASSFAGASTDTQYF. Together with reference TRBV5-1 and TRBJ2-3, the CDR3 gives the full variable domain: KAGVTQTPRYLIKTRGQQVTLSCSPISGHRSVSWYQQTPGQGLQFLFEYFSETQRNKGNFPGRFSGRQFSNSRSEMNVSTLELGDSALYLCASSFAGASTDTQYFGPGTRLTVL.

The gene calls are TRBV7-9 and TRBJ2-5, with D unclear. The CDR3 totals 12 residues. Germline V CDR1 and CDR2: SEHNR, FQNEAQ (reference sequence). Trimming left V 7 bases short and J 4 bases short, with 10 bases between. The CDR3 reads CASTQRRETQYF. The CDR3 DNA is TGTGCCAGCACCCAGAGAAGAGAGACCCAGTACTTC.

This sequence joins TRBV7-9 and TRBJ1-4, with TRBD1 matching over 7 bases. V lost 2 bases and J lost 7; bases outside the gene matches: 7. There are 15 residues in the CDR3. Germline loops: CDR1 SEHNR, CDR2 FQNEAQ (reference sequence). This chain's CDR3 is CASSLTGAGTEKLFF. The CDR3 DNA follows: TGTGCCAGCAGCTTAACAGGGGCCGGCACTGAAAAACTGTTTTTT.

The rearrangement links TRBV5-1 to TRBJ1-3; D perhaps matches TRBD1 (6 bases). Germline V gene lookup returns CDR1 SGHRS and CDR2 YFSETQ. Deletions cut 3 bases from V and 4 bases from J, with 14 bases between. The CDR3 runs 15 residues. CDR3 sequence: CASSSGAKMGNTIYF. The CDR3 DNA reads TGCGCCAGCAGCTCGGGGGCTAAGATGGGAAACACCATATATTTT.

The CDR3 coding sequence is TGTGCCAGCAGCAGCCAAACCCCGGGACAGGGCTACGAGCAGTACTTC. The encoded protein is CASSSQTPGQGYEQYF. This chain joins TRBV11-3 and TRBJ2-7; 9 bases are shared with TRBD1. This CDR3 contains 16 residues. After removal of 5 bases from V and 3 bases from J, the junction contained 11 bases not matched to a gene. The germline CDR1 and CDR2 sequences are SGHNT and YENEEA.

J is TRBJ2-1 and V is TRBV4-2, with D tentatively TRBD1 (5 bases). Germline CDR1 is LGHNA and CDR2 is YNFKEQ. Trimming removed 7 bases from V and 8 bases from J, with 15 bases in between. This CDR3 region has 13 residues. CDR3 in DNA: TGTGCCAGCATAGTTGGTAGGGGCCATGAGCAGTTCTTC. The encoded protein is CASIVGRGHEQFF.

The V and J genes are TRBV30 and TRBJ1-1, with D possibly matching TRBD1 (5 bases). The V end lost 2 bases, the J end lost 2 bases, and 18 bases lay between the germline ends. Germline lookup yields CDR1 GTSNPN and CDR2 SVGIG (reference sequence). The CDR3 is 16 amino acids. The CDR3 loop reads CAWSPTGGEDNTEAFF. The CDR3 coding sequence is TGTGCCTGGAGTCCTACCGGAGGGGAGGACAACACTGAAGCTTTCTTT.

This chain uses TRBV7-3 with TRBJ1-1; possible D gene TRBD1, 6 bases. The CDR3 length is 15 residues. Germline V gives CDR1 SGHTA, CDR2 FQGTGA. V was pared by 5 bases and J by 4 bases, with 17 bases between. CDR3 sequence reads: CASSDQRRGTTEAFF. In DNA, the CDR3 is TGTGCCAGCAGCGACCAACGGAGGGGGACCACTGAAGCTTTCTTT.

The CDR3 nucleotides read TGTGCCAGCAGCTTTTTGGGACTAGCGGGAGAAGGGGCATACAATGAGCAGTTCTTC. Translated: CASSFLGLAGEGAYNEQFF. The chain recombines TRBV5-6 with TRBJ2-1, with TRBD2 matching 14 bases. The length of the CDR3 is 19 residues. In germline, CDR1 is SGHDT, CDR2 YYEEEE. J lost 4 bases, V lost 2 bases, and 11 bases had no gene match.

The V and J genes are TRBV18 and TRBJ1-2; no definite D call. CDR3 length: 14 residues. V gave up 8 bases and J gave up 4 bases, with 17 bases separating them. CDR1 and CDR2 from the germline V gene are KGHSH and LQKENI. The CDR3 region has the DNA TGTGCCAGCGCCCCTGAAACGTCTTCCTATGGCTACACCTTC. It encodes CASAPETSSYGYTF.

V is TRBV11-2 and J is TRBJ1-4; D remains unclear. V lost 3 bases and J lost 3, with 5 bases in between. Germline CDR1 is SGHAT and CDR2 is FQNNGV. The CDR3 sequence is 13 residues long. CDR3 DNA sequence: TGTGCCAGCAGCTTTCCTCCTAATGAAAAACTGTTTTTT. Translation: CASSFPPNEKLFF.

The chain employs TRBV29-1 and TRBJ1-1, with a possible D match to TRBD1 (5 bases). Deletions cut 7 bases from V and 1 base from J, with 10 bases between. The CDR3 has 12 amino acids. Germline CDR1 and CDR2: SQVTM and ANQGSEA. The chain's CDR3 is CSGGLPNTEAFF. The DNA of the CDR3 is TGCAGCGGGGGACTTCCGAACACTGAAGCTTTCTTT.

This chain uses TRBV25-1 with TRBJ2-1; TRBD1 is a possible D gene (6 bases). Germline loops: CDR1 MGHDK, CDR2 SYGVNS. V lost 6 bases and J 7 bases, leaving 10 bases between the germline ends. The CDR3 loop spans 12 amino acids. CDR3 region: CASRAGVNEQFF. In nucleotides, the CDR3 is TGTGCCAGCAGAGCAGGGGTTAATGAGCAGTTCTTC.

The V call is TRBV18, the J call TRBJ2-5, with 8 bases lining up with TRBD1. Losses at the gene ends were 7 bases for V and 2 bases for J; bases not matched to a gene: 3. Germline CDR1 is KGHSH and CDR2 is LQKENI. The CDR3 has 13 amino acids. The chain's CDR3 is CASCGQGQETQYF. CDR3 DNA: TGTGCCAGCTGCGGACAGGGTCAAGAGACCCAGTACTTC. The full variable domain, its missing parts supplied by reference TRBV18 and TRBJ2-5, is NAGVMQNPRHLVRRRGQEARLRCSPMKGHSHVYWYRQLPEEGLKFMVYLQKENIIDESGMPKERFSAEFPKEGPSILRIQQVVRGDSAAYFCASCGQGQETQYFGPGTRLLVL.

The J gene is TRBJ2-3, the V gene TRBV29-1; tentatively, D is TRBD2 (6 bases). Germline CDR1 SQVTM, CDR2 ANQGSEA. The CDR3 contains 15 residues. V dropped 5 bases and J dropped 0 bases, with 15 bases sitting between them. The CDR3, as DNA: TGCAGCGTTTATGCCGGGACTCAAAGCACAGATACGCAGTATTTT. Amino acid sequence: CSVYAGTQSTDTQYF.

This clone was observed once. The chain links TRBV29-1 to TRBJ2-5; 7 nucleotides agree with TRBD1. The germline gives CDR1 SQVTM, CDR2 ANQGSEA. CDR3 length equals 19 residues. J gave up 1 base and V 0 bases, and 17 bases lay outside the gene matches. CDR3 nucleotides: TGCAGCGTTGAAGATGTCCCAGACCTAATGACAGGGAGCCAAGAGACCCAGTACTTC. Translation gives CSVEDVPDLMTGSQETQYF.

This clone was seen once. The chain has TRBV28 and TRBJ2-7; the D gene is possibly TRBD2 (5 bases). The germline CDR1 and CDR2 sequences are MDHEN and SYDVKM. Between the trimmed V and J ends, which lost 2 bases and 1 base, there was a span of 12 bases. CDR3 length equals 15 residues. The CDR3 DNA sequence: TGTGCCAGCAGTTTAACAGCGGTTATTTCCTACGAGCAGTACTTC. This encodes CASSLTAVISYEQYF.

The J gene is TRBJ2-1, the V gene TRBV9; TRBD2 is a possible D gene (6 bases). V lost 4 bases, J lost 0 bases, and 11 bases lay in between. The CDR3 length is 15 residues. The germline CDR1 and CDR2 sequences are SGDLS and YYNGEE. The CDR3 is CASSWGLPSYNEQFF. CDR3 in DNA: TGTGCCAGCAGCTGGGGACTGCCCTCCTACAATGAGCAGTTCTTC.

In its sample, this clone was seen once. The chain is built from TRBV27 and TRBJ1-2, with 10 positions matching TRBD1. The germline CDR1 and CDR2 sequences are MNHEY and SMNVEV (reference sequence). J gave up 8 bases and V 5 bases, and 11 bases lay outside the gene matches. The CDR3 length is 15 residues. DNA of the CDR3: TGTGCCAGCAGTCCGGGGGACAGGGGATTTCAGGGCTACACCTTC. This sequence encodes CASSPGDRGFQGYTF.

The chain links TRBV28 to TRBJ2-1; 11 nucleotides agree with TRBD1. CDR3 length: 14 residues. The V and J ends lost 5 bases and 9 bases, in that order; junction bases with no gene match: 6. In germline, CDR1 is MDHEN, CDR2 SYDVKM. The CDR3 DNA is TGTGCCAGCAGTGACTGGGACAGGGGGTTTGAGCAGTTCTTC. It translates to CASSDWDRGFEQFF.

The chain has TRBV15 and TRBJ2-1, with 7 positions matching TRBD2. Germline CDR1 is LNHNV and CDR2 is YYDKDF (reference sequence). Trimming cost V 2 bases and J 6 bases; bases outside gene matches: 16. The CDR3 spans 18 residues. Here the CDR3 reads CATSRRQSGMGRGNEQFF. The CDR3 coding sequence is TGTGCCACCAGCAGACGACAAAGCGGGATGGGTAGGGGCAATGAGCAGTTCTTC. Variable domain in full (rest from reference TRBV15 and TRBJ2-1): DAMVIQNPRYQVTQFGKPVTLSCSQTLNHNVMYWYQQKSSQAPKLLFHYYDKDFNNEADTPDNFQSRRPNTSFCFLDIRSPGLGDTAMYLCATSRRQSGMGRGNEQFFGPGTRLTVL.

The gene calls are TRBV28 and TRBJ2-1; 8 nucleotides agree with TRBD1. The CDR3 loop spans 10 amino acids. The ends lost 8 bases at V and 14 bases at J; junction bases unmatched: 5. CDR1 is MDHEN and CDR2 is SYDVKM in the germline V gene. This CDR3 is CASATGAKFF. In nucleotides, the CDR3 is TGTGCCAGCGCGACAGGGGCAAAGTTCTTC.

The V gene is TRBV6-5, the J gene TRBJ1-3; 7 nucleotides agree with TRBD1. The length of the CDR3 is 15 residues. V gave up 7 bases and J gave up 4 bases; unmatched junction bases: 10. Germline V gene sequence: CDR1 MNHEY, CDR2 SVGAGI. The CDR3 is CASNSRGSRGNTIYF. The CDR3 DNA reads TGTGCCAGCAACTCCAGGGGGTCTAGGGGAAACACCATATATTTT.

The genes are TRBV4-2 and TRBJ1-5; D possibly corresponds to TRBD1 (5 bases). The CDR3 has 19 residues. From germline, CDR1 is LGHNA and CDR2 YNFKEQ. With 1 base removed from V and 3 bases from J, the gap between germline ends came to 22 bases. The CDR3 DNA reads as TGTGCCAGCAGCCAAGTGGGATTATCTGGGGGGTCCCCCAATCAGCCCCAGCATTTT. This gives the protein CASSQVGLSGGSPNQPQHF.

The chain carries TRBV18 and TRBJ2-3, with TRBD2 identical over 10 bases. Germline CDR1 reads KGHSH; CDR2 reads LQKENI. Trimming cost V 3 bases and J 3 bases; bases outside gene matches: 9. This CDR3 contains 17 residues. CDR3 DNA: TGTGCCAGCTCACCTACCAGGCTAGCGGGAGTAACAGATACGCAGTATTTT. This translates into CASSPTRLAGVTDTQYF.

The chain has TRBV5-6 and TRBJ1-5; 7 nucleotides match TRBD1. The CDR3 contains 16 residues. The V gene's germline CDR1 is SGHDT and CDR2 YYEEEE. The V segment lost 0 bases and the J segment 5 bases; nucleotides outside the gene matches: 8. The DNA for the CDR3 is TGTGCCAGCAGCTTGGGTAAGGGGGCGGCGGATCAGCCCCAGCATTTT. Translated, it gives CASSLGKGAADQPQHF.

The chain employs TRBV7-9 and TRBJ2-1; TRBD2 matches at 11 bases. From germline, CDR1 is SEHNR and CDR2 FQNEAQ (reference sequence). The V and J ends lost 6 bases and 4 bases, in that order; junction bases with no gene match: 5. The length of the CDR3 is 15 residues. The CDR3: CASREGLAEYNEQFF. CDR3 DNA: TGTGCCAGCAGAGAGGGACTAGCGGAGTACAATGAGCAGTTCTTC.

The rearrangement joins TRBV29-1 to TRBJ2-7; D unclear. V lost 4 bases, J lost 7 bases, and 17 bases lay in between. The CDR3 totals 13 residues. Germline lookup yields CDR1 SQVTM and CDR2 ANQGSEA. The DNA for the CDR3 is TGCAGCGTTGTTTGGTCCTTAATGGGGGAGCAGTACTTC. Its translation: CSVVWSLMGEQYF.

This clone was seen once. This sequence joins TRBV16 and TRBJ1-5; possible D gene TRBD1, 6 bases. Trimming stripped 6 bases from V and 3 bases from J, with 12 bases between. Per germline, CDR1 KGHSY and CDR2 FQNENV. The CDR3 spans 14 residues. The chain's CDR3 is CASRTGSLNQPQHF. CDR3 coding DNA: TGTGCCAGCAGGACAGGTTCCCTCAATCAGCCCCAGCATTTT.

The chain has TRBV5-1 and TRBJ1-2; the D is unclear. The germline V gene has CDR1 SGHRS and CDR2 YFSETQ. The CDR3 has 14 amino acids. Between the trimmed V and J ends, which lost 4 bases and 7 bases, there was a span of 17 bases. The CDR3 reads CASSIGPMEGGYTF. In DNA, the CDR3 is TGCGCCAGCAGCATCGGACCCATGGAGGGTGGCTACACCTTC.

V gene TRBV5-1 combines with J gene TRBJ2-7; 9 nucleotides line up with TRBD1. Looked up from germline, CDR1 is SGHRS and CDR2 is YFSETQ. V shed 2 bases and J 5 bases; nucleotides not matched to a gene: 8. There are 15 residues in the CDR3. The CDR3 region is CASSLAGTGLDEQYF. CDR3 nucleotide sequence: TGCGCCAGCAGCTTAGCCGGGACAGGGTTGGACGAGCAGTACTTC.